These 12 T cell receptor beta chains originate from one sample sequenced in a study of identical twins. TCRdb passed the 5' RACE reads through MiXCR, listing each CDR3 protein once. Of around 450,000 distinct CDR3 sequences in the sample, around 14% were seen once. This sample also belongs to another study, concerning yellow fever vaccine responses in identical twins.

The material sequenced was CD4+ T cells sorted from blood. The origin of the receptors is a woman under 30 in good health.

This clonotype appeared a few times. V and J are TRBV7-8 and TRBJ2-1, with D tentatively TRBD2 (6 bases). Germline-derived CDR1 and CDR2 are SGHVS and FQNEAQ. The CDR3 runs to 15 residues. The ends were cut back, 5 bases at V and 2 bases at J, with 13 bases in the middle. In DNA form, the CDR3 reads TGTGCCAGCAGCCAACGGGACTTAACCTACAATGAGCAGTTCTTC. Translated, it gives CASSQRDLTYNEQFF.

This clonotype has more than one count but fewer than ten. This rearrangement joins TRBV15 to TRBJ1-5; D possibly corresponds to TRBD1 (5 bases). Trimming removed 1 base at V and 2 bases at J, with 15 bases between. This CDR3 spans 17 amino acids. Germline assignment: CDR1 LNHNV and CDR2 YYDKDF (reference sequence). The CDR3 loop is CATSRAGRERGNQPQHF. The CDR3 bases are TGTGCCACCAGCAGAGCTGGCAGGGAGAGGGGCAATCAGCCCCAGCATTTT.

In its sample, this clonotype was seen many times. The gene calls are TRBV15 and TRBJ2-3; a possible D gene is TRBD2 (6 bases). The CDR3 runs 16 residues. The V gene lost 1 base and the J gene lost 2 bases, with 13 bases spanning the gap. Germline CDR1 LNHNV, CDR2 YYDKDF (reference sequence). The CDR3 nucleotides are TGTGCCACCAGCAGAGCGGGCCAGGACTACACAGATACGCAGTATTTT. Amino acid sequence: CATSRAGQDYTDTQYF. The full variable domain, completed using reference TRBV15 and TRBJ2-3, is DAMVIQNPRYQVTQFGKPVTLSCSQTLNHNVMYWYQQKSSQAPKLLFHYYDKDFNNEADTPDNFQSRRPNTSFCFLDIRSPGLGDTAMYLCATSRAGQDYTDTQYFGPGTRLTVL.

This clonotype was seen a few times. The CDR3 bases are TGTGCCAGCAGTTTCGGGAGCGATACGCAGTATTTT. This translates into CASSFGSDTQYF. The rearrangement uses TRBV12-3 or TRBV12-4 and TRBJ2-3; tentative D call: TRBD2 (6 bases). V gave up 3 bases and J gave up 6 bases, with 7 bases separating them. The CDR3 contains 12 residues.

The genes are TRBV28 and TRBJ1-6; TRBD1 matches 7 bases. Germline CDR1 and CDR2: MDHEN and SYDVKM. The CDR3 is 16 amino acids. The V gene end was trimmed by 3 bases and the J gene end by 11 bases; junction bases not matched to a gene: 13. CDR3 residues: CASSLGETGLNAPLHF. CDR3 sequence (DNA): TGTGCCAGCAGTTTGGGCGAGACAGGGTTGAATGCACCCCTCCACTTT.

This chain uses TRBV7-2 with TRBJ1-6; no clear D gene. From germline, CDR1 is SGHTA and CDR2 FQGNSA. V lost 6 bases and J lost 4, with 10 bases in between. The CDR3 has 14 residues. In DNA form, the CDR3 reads TGTGCCAGCAGTCTGGCCCATTATAATTCACCCCTCCACTTT. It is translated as CASSLAHYNSPLHF.

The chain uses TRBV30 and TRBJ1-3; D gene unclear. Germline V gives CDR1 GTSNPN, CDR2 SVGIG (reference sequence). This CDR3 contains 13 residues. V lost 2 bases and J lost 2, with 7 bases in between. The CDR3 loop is CAWSPHTGNTIYF. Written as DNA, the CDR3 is TGTGCCTGGAGTCCCCACACTGGAAACACCATATATTTT. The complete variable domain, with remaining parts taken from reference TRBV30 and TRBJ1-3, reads SQTIHQWPATLVQPVGSPLSLECTVEGTSNPNLYWYRQAAGRGLQLLFYSVGIGQISSEVPQNLSASRPQDRQFILSSKKLLLSDSGFYLCAWSPHTGNTIYFGEGSWLTVV.

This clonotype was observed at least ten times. DNA for the CDR3: TGTGCCAGCAGCTTATTCCCTAGCGGGAGTTTGAACACCGGGGAGCTGTTTTTT. Translating it yields CASSLFPSGSLNTGELFF. The genes are TRBV11-2 and TRBJ2-2, with TRBD2 matching 10 bases. CDR1 and CDR2 (germline): SGHAT, FQNNGV. This CDR3 spans 18 amino acids. V dropped 2 bases and J dropped 1; count of bases not matched to a gene: 7.

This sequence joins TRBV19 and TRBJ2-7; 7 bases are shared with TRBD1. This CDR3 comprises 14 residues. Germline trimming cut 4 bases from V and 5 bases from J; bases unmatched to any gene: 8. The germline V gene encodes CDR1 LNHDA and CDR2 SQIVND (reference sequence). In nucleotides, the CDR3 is TGTGCCAGTAGTACCCGACAGGGTTTTAACGAGCAGTACTTC. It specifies CASSTRQGFNEQYF.

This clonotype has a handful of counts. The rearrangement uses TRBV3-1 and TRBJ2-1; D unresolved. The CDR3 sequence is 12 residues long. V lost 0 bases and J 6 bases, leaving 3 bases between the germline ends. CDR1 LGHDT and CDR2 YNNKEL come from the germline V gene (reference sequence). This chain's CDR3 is CASSQDPNEQFF. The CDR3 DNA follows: TGTGCCAGCAGCCAAGACCCCAATGAGCAGTTCTTC.

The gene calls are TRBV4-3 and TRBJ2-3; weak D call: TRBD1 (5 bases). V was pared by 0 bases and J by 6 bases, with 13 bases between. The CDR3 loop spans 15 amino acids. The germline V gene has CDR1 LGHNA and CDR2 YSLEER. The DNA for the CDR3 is TGCGCCAGCAGCCAAGAAGGGGCCAGCATGGATACGCAGTATTTT. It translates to CASSQEGASMDTQYF.

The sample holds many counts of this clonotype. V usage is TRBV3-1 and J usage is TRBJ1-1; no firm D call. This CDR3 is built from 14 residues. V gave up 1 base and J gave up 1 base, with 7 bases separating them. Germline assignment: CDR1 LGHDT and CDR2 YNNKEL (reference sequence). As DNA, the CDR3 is TGTGCCAGCAGCCAAGGTTTCGGGAACACTGAAGCTTTCTTT. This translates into CASSQGFGNTEAFF.